The present TCR beta chain was sequenced within a study of T cell changes during pregnancy in multiple sclerosis. Measured with immunoSEQ multiplex PCR; TCRdb has only the in-frame clones, and not every one. Among approximately 22,000 clones listed, around 89% were seen once. V gave up 4 bases and J gave up 5 bases; unmatched junction bases: 5. There are 15 residues in the CDR3. From germline, CDR1 is SGHAT and CDR2 FQNNGV. Sequenced material: CD4+ T cells from peripheral blood mononuclear cells, taken in the first trimester of pregnancy. This clonotype was obtained from a female donor in good health, enrolled as a control in a pregnancy study. The chain has TRBV11-2 and TRBJ2-3; 11 positions match TRBD2. The CDR3, as DNA: TGTGCCAGCAGCTCTATAGCGGGAGGGTTAGATACGCAGTATTTT. Translating it yields CASSSIAGGLDTQYF.